This T cell receptor (beta chain) was sequenced in a study of blood T cell repertoires in COVID-19 (dated by TCRdb to about 2020). With respect to the entire study: The collaborator samples originated in the United States, Italy and Spain and spanned the acute and convalescent phases of COVID-19. Deeply sampled blood TCRbeta repertoires from subjects exposed to, actively infected with, or recovered from COVID-19 were included in the dataset. The samples were drawn from the first 160 participants of the ongoing ImmuneRACE study and from 1,254 subjects provided by 6 global collaborators. Nearly every sample came with metadata listing a de-identified subject ID, COVID-19 status, age in years and sex. The prospective study material was composed of cDNA or gDNA derived from T cells, B-cell-depleted T cells, or PBMCs. HLA class I and class II types, where available, came from metadata supplied by the sample provider rather than from assay-based typing. The repertoires were made available in a free public database intended to serve as a resource for research on the immune response to SARS-CoV-2.

From cysteine to phenylalanine, the CDR3 is 16 amino acids long. The read is trimmed to its CDR3 DNA, 48 bases read in frame from base 1. The germline V gene encodes CDR1 SGHVS and CDR2 FNYEAQ. Trimming leaves V shorter by 3 bases and J shorter by 5 bases, with the junction holding 10 bases beyond the gene matches. Beyond this particular receptor, the publication reports: The amount of clinical and demographic metadata varied by source and participant and was provided uncurated.

TCRbeta CDR3 regions were amplified from genomic DNA using the immunoSEQ Assay, a bias-controlled multiplex PCR. Per the source publication's procedure: The number of nucleated cells in each sample was estimated by amplification of reference gene primers within the assay. To quantify the absolute abundance of each unique TCRbeta CDR3 rearrangement, sequence reads were collapsed and filtered. Productive Simpson clonality was computed per sample as the square root of Simpson's diversity index over productive rearrangements. The table comes from immuneACCESS by way of TCRdb, which keeps in-frame sequences with V and J called. Part of the clones is missing from these tables; in studies checked, under half for an unresolved V gene and the rest for unknown reasons. The V and J calls and clone size were taken over from that table, and D and trimming were inferred from the DNA. Counted in this sample were more than 300,000 clones; about 90% of them appeared once. The top ten hold about 6% of the sample.

In Seattle, one collaborating source enrolled patients while the infection was active and tracked those patients longitudinally over the course of disease. The collaborating institutions used their own protocols to collect whole blood in K2EDTA tubes. For TCRbeta analysis, collaborators shipped samples as frozen whole blood, isolated PBMCs, or DNA extracted from either of those sample types. About this clone: Its antigen is currently not known. Per-base qualities were not stored, and no clone one base away is much larger.

Recombination linked TRBV7-6 to TRBJ2-1; 7 bases in the middle match TRBD2. This clonotype was sampled from a woman aged 50 to 60 with COVID-19, enrolled during active disease. The sample taken for sequencing was peripheral blood. CDR3 protein: CASSLRTVTSNNEQFF. The bases are TGTGCCAGCAGCTTGAGAACCGTGACTAGCAACAATGAGCAGTTCTTC.